These 11 T cell receptor beta chains were sequenced from one sample in a study of cytomegalovirus exposure and HLA in healthy donors. Primers: 60 Vbeta forward and 13 Jbeta reverse. Assay: immunoSEQ multiplex PCR; the TCRdb copy retains only in-frame clones and omits some. The sample has fewer than 200,000 clones, roughly 74% seen once. Sequenced: PBMCs. Receptors originate from a male donor in good health and CMV-seronegative.

J is TRBJ1-4 and V is TRBV4-3; D gene ambiguous. This CDR3 has 14 residues. Looked up from germline, CDR1 is LGHNA and CDR2 is YSLEER. Trimming took off 0 bases at V and 8 bases at J, with 10 bases between the two ends. The CDR3 sequence: CASSQDTRAEKLFF. The CDR3 bases are TGCGCCAGCAGCCAAGATACGAGGGCCGAAAAACTGTTTTTT.

The gene calls are TRBV7-6 and TRBJ2-6; the match to TRBD1 covers 10 bases. There are 19 residues in the CDR3. Germline V gene sequence: CDR1 SGHVS, CDR2 FNYEAQ. V was clipped by 1 base and J by 0 bases; unmatched bases: 6. CDR3 coding DNA: TGTGCCAGCAGCTTAGGTACGGGACAGGGGCACTCTGGGGCCAACGTCCTGACTTTC. Its translation: CASSLGTGQGHSGANVLTF. Variable domain in full (rest from reference TRBV7-6 and TRBJ2-6): GAGVSQSPRYKVTKRGQDVALRCDPISGHVSLYWYRQALGQGPEFLTYFNYEAQQDKSGLPNDRFSAERPEGSISTLTIQRTEQRDSAMYRCASSLGTGQGHSGANVLTFGAGSRLTVL.

This clone occurred a few times. The chain joins TRBV7-2 to TRBJ2-2; D unresolved. The CDR3 is 16 amino acids. Germline V lookup: CDR1 SGHTA, CDR2 FQGNSA. V lost 5 bases to trimming and J lost 2 bases, with 15 bases between them. The CDR3 loop reads CASSLQVGRNTGELFF. The CDR3 DNA is TGTGCCAGCAGCCTCCAAGTGGGCAGAAACACCGGGGAGCTGTTTTTT.

V and J are TRBV4-3 and TRBJ2-6, with D perhaps matching TRBD2 (5 bases). Germline-derived CDR1 and CDR2 are LGHNA and YSLEER. V gave up 0 bases and J gave up 0 bases, with 6 bases separating them. This CDR3 is 16 amino acids long. CDR3 nucleotides: TGCGCCAGCAGCCAAGAAGAGGGCTCTGGGGCCAACGTCCTGACTTTC. Amino acid sequence: CASSQEEGSGANVLTF.

The chain is built from TRBV9 and TRBJ1-2; no definite D call. The CDR3 has 14 residues. Germline CDR1 reads SGDLS; CDR2 reads YYNGEE. The ends were cut back, 0 bases at V and 2 bases at J, with 8 bases in the middle. The DNA for the CDR3 is TGTGCCAGCAGCGTAGAAGCCTTCAACTATGGCTACACCTTC. This codes for CASSVEAFNYGYTF.

The CDR3 is CASSYISGSSYNEQFF. The CDR3 coding sequence is TGTGCCAGCAGTTATATTAGCGGGAGTTCCTACAATGAGCAGTTCTTC. The rearrangement links TRBV6-5 to TRBJ2-1; TRBD2 aligns across 9 bases. The V and J ends lost 3 bases and 1 base, in that order; junction bases with no gene match: 4. The germline CDR1 and CDR2 sequences are MNHEY and SVGAGI. The CDR3 has 16 residues.

The chain recombines TRBV6-4 with TRBJ2-1; 8 bases are shared with TRBD2. Unmatched junction bases numbered 8, after V lost 4 bases and J lost 3 bases. The germline gives CDR1 MRHNA, CDR2 SNTAGT. The CDR3 runs to 16 residues. CDR3 bases: TGTGCCAGCAGTGTCTTAACGGGGGGGGACTACAATGAGCAGTTCTTC. Translating gives CASSVLTGGDYNEQFF.

The chain couples TRBV6-5 to TRBJ2-1; 8 nucleotides line up with TRBD2. V was clipped by 6 bases and J by 4 bases; unmatched bases: 8. CDR3 length equals 15 residues. Germline-derived CDR1 and CDR2 are MNHEY and SVGAGI. CDR3 in amino acids: CASSPLSGSYNEQFF. Written as DNA, the CDR3 is TGTGCCAGCAGCCCACTAAGCGGGAGTTACAATGAGCAGTTCTTC.

The rearrangement uses TRBV5-1 and TRBJ2-3; 7 bases are a match to TRBD2. Germline CDR1 and CDR2: SGHRS and YFSETQ. The ends lost 4 bases at V and 5 bases at J; junction bases unmatched: 13. This CDR3 contains 16 residues. CDR3 DNA sequence: TGCGCCAGCAGCCGCGCGGGGGAGCAATGGGGAGATACGCAGTATTTT. As protein: CASSRAGEQWGDTQYF. Full variable domain (rest looked up from reference TRBV5-1 and TRBJ2-3): KAGVTQTPRYLIKTRGQQVTLSCSPISGHRSVSWYQQTPGQGLQFLFEYFSETQRNKGNFPGRFSGRQFSNSRSEMNVSTLELGDSALYLCASSRAGEQWGDTQYFGPGTRLTVL.

The chain links TRBV19 to TRBJ1-1, with D maybe TRBD1 (5 bases). V lost 4 bases to trimming and J lost 7 bases, with 16 bases between them. The CDR3 spans 14 residues. In germline, CDR1 is LNHDA, CDR2 SQIVND (reference sequence). The CDR3 DNA reads as TGTGCCAGTAGTACGTCGCGGGAAGGGGTTGAAGCTTTCTTT. Protein sequence: CASSTSREGVEAFF.

The V and J genes are TRBV30 and TRBJ1-5, with a possible D match to TRBD1 (6 bases). The V end was cut by 0 bases, the J end by 6 bases, with 9 bases between. Germline V gives CDR1 GTSNPN, CDR2 SVGIG (reference sequence). This CDR3 is 13 amino acids long. The CDR3 protein is CAWSVTGIQPQHF. CDR3 sequence (DNA): TGTGCCTGGAGTGTCACAGGGATTCAGCCCCAGCATTTT.